The 10 T cell receptor beta chains below come from one sample, sequenced in a study of blood T cell repertoires in COVID-19. Method: immunoSEQ multiplex PCR; TCRdb's copy keeps in-frame clones and lacks some. The top ten clones hold 2.9% of a sample with nearly 300,000 clones, about nine tenths of them seen once. Material for sequencing was PBMCs or T cells enriched from blood (not recorded which). The source of these receptors is a woman aged 45 to 65 who had been exposed to COVID-19.

The chain employs TRBV18 and TRBJ2-1, with 7 bases fitting TRBD1. The CDR3 spans 15 residues. V lost 2 bases, J lost 5 bases, and 6 bases stayed unmatched. Germline lookup yields CDR1 KGHSH and CDR2 LQKENI. This chain's CDR3 is CASSPGTAAHNEQFF. As DNA, the CDR3 is TGTGCCAGCTCACCAGGGACAGCCGCCCACAATGAGCAGTTCTTC.

The chain couples TRBV30 to TRBJ2-5; perhaps TRBD2 as D (6 bases). The CDR3 loop spans 13 amino acids. Trimming removed 4 bases at V and 5 bases at J, with 14 bases between. Germline-derived CDR1 and CDR2 are GTSNPN and SVGIG (reference sequence). In DNA form, the CDR3 reads TGTGCCTGGACGTATCAAGGAGGGGAGACCCAGTACTTC. Encoded protein: CAWTYQGGETQYF.

The genes are TRBV5-1 and TRBJ2-1; 9 bases match TRBD1. This CDR3 is 15 amino acids long. CDR1 and CDR2 (germline): SGHRS, YFSETQ. V was clipped by 1 base and J by 9 bases; unmatched bases: 8. This CDR3 reads CASSLSDRGEGEQFF. In nucleotides, the CDR3 is TGCGCCAGCAGCTTGTCGGACAGGGGTGAGGGTGAGCAGTTCTTC.

J is TRBJ2-7 and V is TRBV10-3; D is possibly TRBD2 (5 bases). Germline CDR1 ENHRY, CDR2 SYGVKD. Trimming took 0 bases from V and 0 from J, leaving 12 bases between them. This CDR3 region has 16 residues. The CDR3 bases are TGTGCCATCAGTGAGTCGAGGGCGGGTAGCTCCTACGAGCAGTACTTC. Protein sequence: CAISESRAGSSYEQYF.

This clone turned up a few times. The genes are TRBV3-1 (or the pseudogene TRBV3-2) and TRBJ1-4; TRBD1 is a possible D gene (6 bases). V lost 4 bases, J lost 7 bases, and 16 bases lay in between. CDR3 size: 15 residues. Germline V gives CDR1 LGHDT, CDR2 YNNKEL (reference sequence). The DNA of the CDR3 is TGTGCCAGCAGCCTTGGGGGAGGGGGTCGTGAAAAACTGTTTTTT. This translates into CASSLGGGGREKLFF.

The chain joins TRBV9 to TRBJ1-5; D is possibly TRBD1 (5 bases). Germline CDR1 is SGDLS and CDR2 is YYNGEE. The CDR3 extends over 13 amino acids. V lost 3 bases and J lost 7, with 11 bases in between. CDR3 loop: CASSGGEGQPQHF. The CDR3, as DNA: TGTGCCAGCAGCGGCGGGGAGGGGCAGCCCCAGCATTTT.

This chain joins TRBV7-9 and TRBJ2-6; possible D gene TRBD2, 6 bases. Trimming took off 1 base at V and 2 bases at J, with 9 bases between the two ends. The CDR3 consists of 16 residues. CDR1 SEHNR and CDR2 FQNEAQ come from the germline V gene (reference sequence). As DNA, the CDR3 is TGTGCCAGCAGCTTAGTTCCGGGGGCTGGGGCCAACGTCCTGACTTTC. Protein product: CASSLVPGAGANVLTF.

This rearrangement joins TRBV20-1 to TRBJ2-5; TRBD2 might be the D (5 bases). Trimming removed 6 bases at V and 5 bases at J, with 10 bases between. Germline assignment: CDR1 DFQATT and CDR2 SNEGSKA (reference sequence). This CDR3 comprises 11 residues. Here the CDR3 reads CSANPGETQYF. DNA of the CDR3: TGCAGTGCAAACCCGGGGGAGACCCAGTACTTC.

The V and J genes are TRBV19 and TRBJ1-5; 7 bases fit TRBD1. There are 14 residues in the CDR3. The germline CDR1 and CDR2 sequences are LNHDA and SQIVND (reference sequence). Trimming took 3 bases from V and 6 from J; bases not matched to a gene: 5. CDR3 protein: CASSIDRDSQPQHF. CDR3 coding DNA: TGTGCCAGTAGTATCGACAGGGATTCTCAGCCCCAGCATTTT.

The rearrangement links TRBV15 to TRBJ2-5; 9 bases align to TRBD2. The CDR3 consists of 17 residues. The V gene end was trimmed by 0 bases and the J gene end by 5 bases; junction bases not matched to a gene: 10. CDR1 is LNHNV and CDR2 is YYDKDF in the germline V gene (reference sequence). CDR3 protein: CATSRDRWLAGRETQYF. The CDR3 DNA is TGTGCCACCAGCAGAGATCGGTGGCTAGCGGGGCGGGAGACCCAGTACTTC.